The 10 T cell receptor beta chains listed next were all sequenced from one sample in a study of identical twins listed by TCRdb under 2016. Receptor libraries were prepared by 5' RACE. The listed sequencing device is Illumina HiSeq 2000. Using fastp at Q25 and MiXCR, TCRdb reprocessed the public reads and kept productive beta chains. Records with the same CDR3 protein are collapsed into one entry carrying the most frequent genes and DNA. The table for this sample lists about 260,000 distinct CDR3 sequences; roughly 7% of them were counted only once. In total, the top ten clones hold more than 3% of the sample. These data also featured in a second study, about yellow fever vaccine responses in identical twins.

The sequencing input was memory (CD45RO+) T cells sorted from blood. The label giving this sample's cell subset or site can be read as: CD45RO+ enriched T cells. Source of these receptors: a woman aged 18-35 years in good health.

This clonotype was detected only a few times. The CDR3 DNA reads as TGTGCCAGCAGCCCGCGGGGACGACAGACCACTGAAGCTTTCTTT. As protein: CASSPRGRQTTEAFF. The chain uses TRBV7-8 and TRBJ1-1, with D maybe TRBD1 (5 bases). Trimming cost V 5 bases and J 4 bases, with 17 bases left between them. Germline lookup yields CDR1 SGHVS and CDR2 FQNEAQ. The CDR3 totals 15 residues.

V gene TRBV15 combines with J gene TRBJ2-5; 7 nucleotides match TRBD2. CDR3 length: 15 amino acids. Germline V gives CDR1 LNHNV, CDR2 YYDKDF (reference sequence). The trim removed 2 bases at V and 1 base at J, leaving 4 bases unmatched. The CDR3 DNA reads as TGTGCCACCAGCAGAACCTTAGCGGGCCAAGAGACCCAGTACTTC. Protein sequence: CATSRTLAGQETQYF. The complete variable domain, with remaining parts taken from reference TRBV15 and TRBJ2-5, reads DAMVIQNPRYQVTQFGKPVTLSCSQTLNHNVMYWYQQKSSQAPKLLFHYYDKDFNNEADTPDNFQSRRPNTSFCFLDIRSPGLGDTAMYLCATSRTLAGQETQYFGPGTRLLVL.

The rearrangement joins TRBV14 to TRBJ2-5, with D possibly called TRBD1 or TRBD2 (6 bases each). Germline V CDR1 and CDR2: SGHDN, FVKESK. Deletions cut 0 bases from V and 14 bases from J, with 16 bases between. The length of the CDR3 is 13 residues. The CDR3 spells CASSQDFWGALYF. CDR3 nucleotide sequence: TGTGCCAGCAGCCAAGATTTCTGGGGGGCCTTATACTTC.

This clonotype was seen repeatedly, ten times or more. This chain uses TRBV12-3 or TRBV12-4 with TRBJ1-2, with TRBD1 matching over 7 bases. Trimming at V came to 1 base and at J to 7 bases, leaving 3 bases not matched to a gene. The CDR3 consists of 13 residues. CDR3 nucleotide sequence: TGTGCCAGCAGTTTAGACAGGGGAGCTGGCTACACCTTC. As protein: CASSLDRGAGYTF.

The sample holds many counts of this clonotype. The chain uses TRBV2 and TRBJ2-3; TRBD1 aligns across 8 bases. Germline V lookup: CDR1 SNHLY, CDR2 FYNNEI. The CDR3 runs to 15 residues. V lost 6 bases and J lost 6; bases outside the gene matches: 11. The chain's CDR3 is CASRDFQGARDTQYF. CDR3 bases: TGTGCCAGCAGGGACTTCCAGGGGGCAAGGGATACGCAGTATTTT.

The chain is built from TRBV9 and TRBJ2-7; no reliable D call. The CDR3 totals 15 residues. Per the germline V gene, CDR1 is SGDLS and CDR2 is YYNGEE. V lost 0 bases, J lost 0 bases, and 10 bases lay in between. In DNA form, the CDR3 reads TGTGCCAGCAGCGTAGGACTCACGAGCTCCTACGAGCAGTACGTC. It encodes CASSVGLTSSYEQYV.

The chain recombines TRBV6-1 with TRBJ2-1; D uncertain. Germline V gene data show CDR1 as MNHNS and CDR2 as SASEGT. V lost 5 bases to trimming and J lost 14 bases, with 16 bases between them. The CDR3 loop spans 12 amino acids. CDR3 coding DNA: TGTGCCAGCAGTCGTGGACCCCAAGGAGAGTTCTTC. It yields the protein CASSRGPQGEFF.

The chain recombines TRBV12-3 or TRBV12-4 with TRBJ2-6; D remains unclear. CDR3 length: 15 amino acids. V dropped 3 bases and J dropped 3 bases, with 9 bases sitting between them. This CDR3 reads CASSLSAGGANVLTF. The CDR3 DNA follows: TGTGCCAGCAGTTTGTCGGCAGGTGGGGCCAACGTCCTGACTTTC.

J is TRBJ2-6 and V is TRBV27; 9 bases are a match to TRBD1. V lost 8 bases and J lost 2; bases outside the gene matches: 10. This CDR3 has 17 amino acids. Germline V gives CDR1 MNHEY, CDR2 SMNVEV (reference sequence). CDR3 bases: TGTGCCAGCGGACCGGGACAGGGTTCCCCTGGGGCCAACGTCCTGACTTTC. Translated: CASGPGQGSPGANVLTF.

This clonotype turned up a few times. The chain joins TRBV15 to TRBJ2-4; 9 bases agree with TRBD2. CDR3 length equals 16 residues. Germline V gives CDR1 LNHNV, CDR2 YYDKDF (reference sequence). V trimming: 3 bases; J trimming: 7 bases; junction bases outside the gene matches: 10. The CDR3 region has the DNA TGTGCCACCAGCAGCTCCGGGAGCGGGGGGTGGAACATTCAGTACTTC. Amino acids: CATSSSGSGGWNIQYF.